What follows are 32 T cell receptor beta chains derived from one specimen sequenced in a study of T cell clones after liver transplantation. Method: immunoSEQ multiplex PCR; TCRdb's copy keeps in-frame clones and lacks some. The sample has around 80,000 clones; about 84% are singletons. Material: CD4+ T cells from blood, obtained 45 to 46 months after liver transplant. These receptors were collected from a human patient who received a liver transplant. These T cells may partly come from the graft donor.

A remark on this clone: Other DNA sequences in this specimen translate into the identical CDR3. The rearrangement uses TRBV6-5 and TRBJ1-1; D is unclear. V was clipped by 2 bases and J by 0 bases, with 4 bases between them. The CDR3 covers 13 residues. The germline gives CDR1 MNHEY, CDR2 SVGAGI. CDR3 protein: CASSYEVNTEAFF. The CDR3 DNA reads as TGTGCCAGCAGTTACGAAGTGAACACTGAAGCTTTCTTT.

V usage is TRBV5-1 and J usage is TRBJ1-2; D ambiguous. V shed 4 bases and J shed 0 bases, with 10 bases lying between them. Germline V gene data show CDR1 as SGHRS and CDR2 as YFSETQ. The CDR3 extends over 14 amino acids. The CDR3 here is CASSASPANYGYTF. CDR3 DNA: TGCGCCAGCAGCGCTAGTCCAGCTAACTATGGCTACACCTTC.

V gene TRBV7-2 combines with J gene TRBJ2-7; 8 bases are a match to TRBD2. There are 16 residues in the CDR3. Per the germline V gene, CDR1 is SGHTA and CDR2 is FQGNSA. The ends lost 8 bases at V and 7 bases at J; junction bases unmatched: 19. CDR3 DNA sequence: TGTGCCAGCCTCGAGAGGGCTAGCGGGTCCCCCCCGGAGCAGTACTTC. Amino acids: CASLERASGSPPEQYF.

The J gene is TRBJ2-7, the V gene TRBV28; 10 nucleotides align to TRBD1. Germline-derived CDR1 and CDR2 are MDHEN and SYDVKM. The CDR3 covers 14 residues. The V segment lost 2 bases and the J segment 4 bases; nucleotides outside the gene matches: 2. Here the CDR3 reads CASSLGQGGYEQYF. CDR3 nucleotides: TGTGCCAGCAGTTTAGGACAGGGGGGTTACGAGCAGTACTTC.

This clone came up a few times. The chain combines TRBV28 with TRBJ1-2; perhaps TRBD1 as D (5 bases). The V gene lost 10 bases and the J gene lost 4 bases, with 16 bases spanning the gap. This CDR3 comprises 13 residues. The germline V gene encodes CDR1 MDHEN and CDR2 SYDVKM. Here the CDR3 reads CAITKGAGYGYTF. The DNA of the CDR3 is TGTGCCATTACGAAAGGGGCGGGCTATGGCTACACCTTC.

The chain joins TRBV2 to TRBJ2-3; 7 bases are shared with TRBD2. From germline, CDR1 is SNHLY and CDR2 FYNNEI. CDR3 size: 17 residues. With 4 bases clipped from V and 5 bases from J, the junction kept 15 bases outside the gene matches. In DNA, the CDR3 is TGTGCCAGCAGTGGGCTTCAAAGAGGACGCGGGGGAGATACGCAGTATTTT. It yields the protein CASSGLQRGRGGDTQYF.

V gene TRBV7-8 combines with J gene TRBJ2-5; 8 positions match TRBD2. V dropped 1 base and J dropped 5; count of bases not matched to a gene: 12. Looked up from germline, CDR1 is SGHVS and CDR2 is FQNEAQ. This CDR3 has 17 residues. CDR3 region: CASSLVGSGGLRETQYF. CDR3 nucleotide sequence: TGTGCCAGCAGCTTAGTAGGGTCGGGAGGGCTTCGGGAGACCCAGTACTTC.

The chain has TRBV7-2 and TRBJ1-1, with D unclear. Deletions cut 5 bases from V and 0 bases from J, with 7 bases between. The CDR3 contains 13 residues. Germline CDR1 and CDR2: SGHTA and FQGNSA. This CDR3 is CASSPYMNTEAFF. CDR3 in DNA: TGTGCCAGCAGCCCCTATATGAACACTGAAGCTTTCTTT.

The chain links TRBV6-5 to TRBJ1-4; possibly TRBD1 for D (6 bases). The CDR3 loop spans 13 amino acids. Trimming cost V 8 bases and J 4 bases, with 11 bases left between them. The germline gives CDR1 MNHEY, CDR2 SVGAGI. The CDR3, as DNA: TGTGCCAGCGAGGACAGCCATAATGAAAAACTGTTTTTT. Protein product: CASEDSHNEKLFF.

V and J are TRBV11-1 and TRBJ1-1, with no clear D. Trimming pared 9 bases from V and 1 base from J, leaving 12 bases between. This CDR3 spans 13 amino acids. Germline CDR1 reads SGHAT; CDR2 reads FQDESV (reference sequence). This chain's CDR3 is CASSTYTNTEAFF. CDR3 bases: TGTGCCAGTTCGACATATACGAACACTGAAGCTTTCTTT.

V is TRBV30 and J is TRBJ1-4; D is perhaps TRBD1 (6 bases). Trimming pared 0 bases from V and 14 bases from J, leaving 13 bases between. CDR3 size: 12 residues. Per the germline V gene, CDR1 is GTSNPN and CDR2 is SVGIG (reference sequence). The CDR3 DNA is TGTGCCTGGAGTGTAGCAGGGGTTTCGCTGTTTTTT. It specifies CAWSVAGVSLFF.

The chain joins TRBV27 to TRBJ2-1, with TRBD2 matching 11 bases. The CDR3 length is 17 residues. With V trimmed by 7 bases and J by 0 bases, 8 bases remained unmatched. Germline loops: CDR1 MNHEY, CDR2 SMNVEV (reference sequence). CDR3 coding DNA: TGTGCCAGCAACACGGGACTAGCGGCCCTCTCCTACAATGAGCAGTTCTTC. Protein sequence: CASNTGLAALSYNEQFF.

This sequence joins TRBV6-5 and TRBJ1-2; D unclear. The germline V gene has CDR1 MNHEY and CDR2 SVGAGI. Trimming cost V 2 bases and J 10 bases, with 14 bases left between them. The CDR3 totals 13 residues. This CDR3 reads CASSYTSLGDYTF. The CDR3 DNA sequence: TGTGCCAGCAGTTACACCTCCCTGGGTGACTACACCTTC.

The chain carries TRBV18 and TRBJ2-7, with D perhaps TRBD1 or TRBD2 (6 bases each). CDR1 and CDR2 (germline): KGHSH, LQKENI. The CDR3 consists of 14 residues. Trimming stripped 2 bases from V and 5 bases from J, with 13 bases between. CDR3 nucleotides: TGTGCCAGCTCACCAAGGGGGGCTCTCGACGAGCAGTACTTC. Translation: CASSPRGALDEQYF.

The chain has TRBV6-4 and TRBJ1-2, with unresolved D. The length of the CDR3 is 11 residues. Trimming stripped 10 bases from V and 0 bases from J, with 6 bases between. The germline gives CDR1 MRHNA, CDR2 SNTAGT. In nucleotides, the CDR3 is TGTGCCATCCAGGCTAACTATGGCTACACCTTC. It yields the protein CAIQANYGYTF.

The chain joins TRBV5-5 to TRBJ1-1, with D uncertain. The CDR3 is 13 amino acids. Trimming stripped 1 base from V and 1 base from J, with 5 bases between. In germline, CDR1 is SGHKS, CDR2 YYEKEE (reference sequence). In nucleotides, the CDR3 is TGTGCCAGCAGCTTGCGGGAGAACACTGAAGCTTTCTTT. It is translated as CASSLRENTEAFF.

The chain recombines TRBV5-1 with TRBJ2-7; 13 bases agree with TRBD2. V lost 0 bases to trimming and J lost 2 bases; unmatched junction nucleotides: 5. This CDR3 spans 17 amino acids. Germline V gives CDR1 SGHRS, CDR2 YFSETQ. The CDR3 loop reads CASSLGTGLAGTYEQYF. The CDR3 nucleotides read TGCGCCAGCAGCTTGGGCACGGGACTAGCGGGAACCTACGAGCAGTACTTC.

V usage is TRBV5-6 and J usage is TRBJ2-5; 9 bases line up with TRBD2. Trimming took 4 bases from V and 5 from J; bases not matched to a gene: 9. The CDR3 is 15 residues long. Looked up from germline, CDR1 is SGHDT and CDR2 is YYEEEE. The CDR3 sequence: CASSTLAGAGETQYF. As DNA, the CDR3 is TGTGCCAGCAGCACATTAGCGGGAGCGGGGGAGACCCAGTACTTC.

V usage is TRBV7-9 and J usage is TRBJ2-7; the D gene is possibly TRBD2 (7 bases). The V gene lost 5 bases and the J gene lost 7 bases, with 18 bases spanning the gap. Germline values: CDR1 SEHNR, CDR2 FQNEAQ (reference sequence). The CDR3 consists of 14 residues. The CDR3 region has the DNA TGTGCCAGCAGCCTGGGGGGGGCATGGGTTGAGCAGTACTTC. Its translation: CASSLGGAWVEQYF.

The gene calls are TRBV28 and TRBJ2-1; D might be TRBD1 or TRBD2, each matching 5 bases. Germline CDR1 and CDR2: MDHEN and SYDVKM. The ends were cut back, 1 base at V and 8 bases at J, with 12 bases in the middle. This CDR3 is 14 amino acids long. In DNA, the CDR3 is TGTGCCAGCAGTTTATTGTCGAGGGGCCATGAGCAGTTCTTC. Encoded protein: CASSLLSRGHEQFF.

In this sample, this clone turned up many times. The chain joins TRBV4-2 to TRBJ2-2; unclear D gene. This CDR3 has 12 residues. V was trimmed by 3 bases and J by 1 base, leaving 0 bases between them. Germline lookup yields CDR1 LGHNA and CDR2 YNFKEQ. The CDR3, as DNA: TGTGCCAGCAGCCAGAACACCGGGGAGCTGTTTTTT. The encoded protein is CASSQNTGELFF.

The rearrangement links TRBV30 to TRBJ2-1, with a tentative D call TRBD2 (6 bases). Between the trimmed V and J ends, which lost 3 bases and 10 bases, there was a span of 16 bases. The germline V gene has CDR1 GTSNPN and CDR2 SVGIG (reference sequence). This CDR3 contains 13 residues. CDR3 in amino acids: CAWSGSAEGEQFF. CDR3 in DNA: TGTGCCTGGAGCGGGAGTGCGGAGGGAGAGCAGTTCTTC.

CDR3 coding DNA: TGTGCCAGTATCCGGTTTGGGACAGGGAACTACGAGCAGTACTTC. Translating gives CASIRFGTGNYEQYF. This sequence joins TRBV6-1 and TRBJ2-7, with 9 nucleotides matching TRBD1. The CDR3 totals 15 residues. V was clipped by 9 bases and J by 3 bases; unmatched bases: 12. Germline V CDR1 and CDR2: MNHNS, SASEGT.

About this clone: At one end the junction does not follow the germline gene, possibly because of a read error. This rearrangement joins TRBV7-7 to TRBJ2-3; 7 positions match TRBD2. Germline CDR1 and CDR2: SSHAT and FNYEAQ (reference sequence). The CDR3 covers 16 residues. In nucleotides, the CDR3 is TGTGCTAGCAGCTTAGGTCCGGGAGGCCCCACAGATACGCAGTATTTT. This encodes CASSLGPGGPTDTQYF.

The chain recombines TRBV19 with TRBJ1-5, with a weak D call TRBD1 (5 bases). Germline assignment: CDR1 LNHDA and CDR2 SQIVND (reference sequence). Between the trimmed V and J ends, which lost 4 bases and 7 bases, there was a span of 14 bases. This CDR3 has 14 amino acids. The CDR3 bases are TGTGCCAGTAGTACCCCCGGGGGGGGGCAGCCCCAGCATTTT. Its translation: CASSTPGGGQPQHF.

This rearrangement joins TRBV13 to TRBJ2-3; TRBD2 aligns across 8 bases. The CDR3 covers 16 residues. CDR1 and CDR2 from the germline V gene are PRHDT and FYEKMQ (reference sequence). The V and J ends lost 2 bases and 2 bases, in that order; junction bases with no gene match: 6. The CDR3 spells CASSLIVAGNTDTQYF. The CDR3 DNA reads as TGTGCCAGCAGCTTAATCGTAGCGGGAAACACAGATACGCAGTATTTT.

The rearrangement joins TRBV7-2 to TRBJ2-7; D gene uncertain. Germline V gene lookup returns CDR1 SGHTA and CDR2 FQGNSA. The CDR3 is made up of 14 amino acids. Trimming left V 2 bases short and J 0 bases short, with 8 bases between. This CDR3 is CASSLSRNSYEQYF. The DNA for the CDR3 is TGTGCCAGCAGCTTAAGTCGAAACTCCTACGAGCAGTACTTC.

The V gene is TRBV18, the J gene TRBJ1-5, with D tentatively TRBD1 (5 bases). Trimming left V 2 bases short and J 5 bases short, with 13 bases between. The CDR3 runs 15 residues. Germline V gene data show CDR1 as KGHSH and CDR2 as LQKENI. The CDR3 loop is CASSPYPQAHQPQHF. The DNA for the CDR3 is TGTGCCAGCTCACCATATCCACAGGCGCATCAGCCCCAGCATTTT.

V and J are TRBV2 and TRBJ2-5; D might be TRBD2 (7 bases). The V end was cut by 8 bases, the J end by 4 bases, with 17 bases between. Germline V CDR1 and CDR2: SNHLY, FYNNEI. This CDR3 has 14 residues. As DNA, the CDR3 is TGTGCCAGCGTCGAGGGAGGGGGTGGAGAGACCCAGTACTTC. Its translation: CASVEGGGGETQYF. Full variable domain (remainder filled in from reference TRBV2 and TRBJ2-5): EPEVTQTPSHQVTQMGQEVILRCVPISNHLYFYWYRQILGQKVEFLVSFYNNEISEKSEIFDDQFSVERPDGSNFTLKIRSTKLEDSAMYFCASVEGGGGETQYFGPGTRLLVL.

In its sample, this clone was seen once. The chain couples TRBV30 to TRBJ2-5, with 7 nucleotides matching TRBD1. This CDR3 has 13 residues. With V trimmed by 4 bases and J by 6 bases, 8 bases remained unmatched. Per germline, CDR1 GTSNPN and CDR2 SVGIG (reference sequence). CDR3 sequence: CAWTQGLLKTQYF. The CDR3 region has the DNA TGTGCCTGGACACAGGGGTTGTTGAAGACCCAGTACTTC.

This clone showed up just once. The J gene is TRBJ1-1, the V gene TRBV11-2; D is unclear. Per the germline V gene, CDR1 is SGHAT and CDR2 is FQNNGV. The V and J ends lost 7 bases and 1 base respectively, with 19 bases between them. The CDR3 runs to 16 residues. CDR3: CASTSLMGRRNTEAFF. CDR3 coding DNA: TGTGCCAGCACCTCACTTATGGGCCGCAGGAACACTGAAGCTTTCTTT.

The chain employs TRBV4-1 and TRBJ2-5; D possibly matches TRBD1 or TRBD2 (5 bases each). Trimming stripped 4 bases from V and 5 bases from J, with 17 bases between. This CDR3 is 15 amino acids long. Germline V gene sequence: CDR1 MGHRA, CDR2 YSYEKL. CDR3 residues: CASSLSGPSGETQYF. The CDR3 nucleotides read TGCGCCAGCAGCCTCTCAGGGCCATCGGGGGAGACCCAGTACTTC.